This T cell receptor (beta chain) emerged from a study of shared clonotypes between healthy human individuals. Only in-frame clones appear in the TCRdb table, and some are missing; sequencing was by immunoSEQ multiplex PCR. In the table there are some 1 million clones, approximately 72% of which are singletons. V lost 2 bases to trimming and J lost 0 bases, with 1 base between them. The CDR3 totals 12 residues. Per the germline V gene, CDR1 is KGHSH and CDR2 is LQKENI. Of note for this clone: This CDR3 is also generated by other DNA sequences in the sample.

The sequenced material came from memory CD4+ T cells sorted from blood. The subset: CD45RA-negative fraction. The clonotype originates from a man aged 18 to 30 in good health. V and J are TRBV18 and TRBJ2-5; D gene uncertain. CDR3 loop: CASSPNQETQYF. In nucleotides, the CDR3 is TGTGCCAGCTCACCAAACCAAGAGACCCAGTACTTC.